This T cell receptor beta chain was sequenced during a study of cytomegalovirus exposure and HLA in healthy donors (dated by TCRdb to 2016 to 2017). With respect to the entire study: An earlier analysis of several hundred of the donors reported about 250 Gb of sequence data and 117 million unique TCR beta sequences from roughly 180 million T cells. The genetic ancestry cluster associated with self-reported Caucasian donors included about 84% of the 300 to 400 genotyped donors. The later analysis used no new phenotypic data to find candidate immune exposures, relying instead on TCR beta sequences and their occurrence across donors. HLA typing included class I and class II loci at four-digit resolution. A later analysis re-analyzed previously published TCR beta repertoires from 666 donors and added high-resolution HLA genotyping to study TCR occurrence patterns. Every repertoire in the discovery cohort had been generated on one and the same sequencing platform. The study profiled the T cell repertoires of some 610 subjects by immunosequencing and related them to cytomegalovirus serostatus. An earlier analysis of approximately 630 of the donors applied high-throughput TCR beta sequencing to assess whether each TCR beta V gene segment acted as functional or pseudogenic. Because of strong linkage in the cohort, roughly five DR-DQ haplotypes were treated as single units for association and clustering. Donor age, sex, ethnicity and CMV serostatus were compiled together with the repertoire data. Along with the 666-subject first cohort, a separate validation cohort of roughly 110 different subjects was used. A later genetic analysis took genome-wide SNP genotypes for about 65% of the roughly 670 donors and used that subset as a discovery cohort. Typing coverage varied by locus: roughly 629-640 donors for A, B, C, DRB1 and DQB1; some 520 for DQA1; over 600 for DPA1; under 490 for DPB1. The study aimed to test whether cataloging public T cell receptors could reveal signatures of past pathogen exposure. The study combined high-throughput TCR immunosequencing, statistical association of individual TCRs with disease status, and machine learning to predict cytomegalovirus infection status. On average, roughly 250,000 unique TCR beta nucleotide sequences were sequenced per donor among 398 genotyped donors of the cohort, with roughly 18% of those sequences being non-productive. Approximately 310 gigabases of sequencing data and roughly 90 million unique TCR sequences were included in an early release covering about 620 HLA-typed donors.

V and J lose 4 bases and 3 bases, and a span of 16 bases separates them. CDR1 and CDR2 are drawn from the germline V gene: SGDLS, YYNGEE. Including cysteine and phenylalanine, the CDR3 has 15 amino acids. The sequence is cut down to CDR3 DNA, 45 bases in frame from base 1. In total, about 650 healthy bone marrow donors made up the cohort. At the time of sampling, every cohort member was nominally healthy, though immune exposures that went unrecorded were likely present. The donor was CMV seronegative and belonged to the group of around 350 seronegative cohort members. Each donor provided a peripheral blood sample, and peripheral blood mononuclear cells were used for TCR beta sequencing. The Qiagen DNeasy Blood Extraction Kit was used to extract genomic DNA from the blood cell samples. Points the paper makes about the study in general: Roughly 15 rarely observed V segments, including chromosome 9 orphons, were excluded from the earlier analysis of almost 600 of the donors because counts were too low. Some IMGT-functional V segments, including TRBV6-2 and TRBV6-3, could not be told apart with the 87-base-pair reads, so those segments were excluded. A total of about 180 TCR beta chains were listed by the study as associated with cytomegalovirus. In a later analysis, HLA-associated TCR beta chains showed more clonal expansion and lower generation probabilities than non-associated chains that were equally common. The only immune exposure information available for the cohort was CMV serostatus. An association between a missense DCLRE1C variant and V-gene and J-gene trimming of TCR beta chains was found in a later genetic analysis and replicated in an independent cohort. The authors suggested that the approach could potentially be generalized to other disease states and immunological phenotypes. A later analysis found that most CMV-associated TCR beta chains appeared HLA-restricted, with HLA associations seemingly driven largely by CMV exposure. According to a later genetic analysis, donors in an Asian-associated ancestry cluster had fewer N-insertions in productive TCRs than the approximately 630-donor mean. In a later analysis, the rate of TCR association differed among HLA loci, with DRB1 alleles having the most associated TCRs and HLA-C alleles having the fewest. The classifier was reported to diagnose cytomegalovirus status with high specificity and sensitivity in both the original and validation cohorts. In an earlier analysis of more than 450 of the donors, most TCR beta V segments were observed in productive rearrangements about 87% or about 30% of the time, broadly matching IMGT annotations. Roughly uniform sequencing depth across donors was assumed in presence/absence analyses, although this assumption may not hold. Because some donors lacked HLA typing at each locus, the association tests relied only on the typed subset. While some public TCRs were present in many individuals, most TCR sequences turned up only very rarely across donors. When HLA alleles, especially DR and DQ, strongly co-occurred, attributing TCR associations to individual alleles was difficult. A further reported finding was that TCR beta sequences accurately predicted the HLA-A and HLA-B alleles for most subjects in the first cohort. In a later analysis, several top co-occurrence clusters were reported to appear linked to parvovirus B19, influenza, CMV and Epstein-Barr virus. In vitro tests confirmed that a few of the cytomegalovirus-associated TCR beta chains recognize cytomegalovirus antigens. Linkage disequilibrium might explain the correlated functional status among segregating V segments, but an unknown experimental factor could not be excluded. In a later analysis, 16,951 TCR beta sequences were associated with specific HLA alleles at a false discovery rate of 0.05. Only TCR beta chains were sequenced in this cohort, and the absence of alpha or paired-chain data limited detectable features. A cluster of highly shared sequence variants was judged likely to be a technical artifact of the sequencing pipeline.

In the case of this clone: What antigen it recognizes has not been identified. No base quality values were provided; no much bigger clone lies one nucleotide off.

Receptor amplification or capture employed the immunoSEQ multiplex PCR assay. The multiplex PCR relied on a mix of 60 forward primers for TCR Vbeta segments and 13 reverse primers for TCR Jbeta segments. The CDR3 region of rearranged TCR beta genes was amplified from genomic DNA with a multiplex PCR assay. Amplified TCR beta libraries were sequenced as 87-base-pair reads on the Illumina HiSeq System. Per the authors' processing: Across the 670 or so repertoires, a later analysis counted 80 million or so unique TCR beta chains, roughly 11 million of which were shared by at least two donors. A nearest-neighbor algorithm error-corrected the raw reads and collapsed the reads into unique sequences, merging closely related sequences to remove PCR and sequencing errors. To assign V, D and J gene segments, CDR3 sequences were aligned to IMGT reference sequences. For a sequence to be retained, a match of at least six nucleotides was required to both a V gene segment and a J gene segment. A rearrangement counted as productive if the CDR3 had no stop codons and remained in frame with V and J, and every other rearrangement counted as non-productive. Following IMGT convention, CDR3 was defined as the stretch from the second conserved V-encoded cysteine up to the conserved J-encoded phenylalanine. Sequences without an unambiguous match to a single V gene segment were excluded from the earlier analysis of several hundred of the donors. In an earlier analysis of 450 to 750 of the donors, a V segment was called functional when productive rearrangements were above 56.7%, and segregating when the standard deviation between donors exceeded 5%. A statistical classification framework was built for diagnosing cytomegalovirus status from the catalog of TCR beta chain sequences. A later analysis assigned V and J genes by comparing TCR nucleotide sequences with IMGT/GENE-DB human TR gene sequences. Using the TCRdist pipeline, a later analysis assigned CDR3 sequences along with most-parsimonious VDJ recombination scenarios. In a later analysis, each TCR beta chain was defined by its CDR3 amino acid sequence together with its V-gene family, and reads without a unique V-gene family were excluded. In a later analysis, approximately 640 highly shared, low-generation-probability nucleotide sequences were removed to address suspected cross-contamination and a sequencing artifact. A later analysis calculated a clonal expansion index for each public chain from normalized within-repertoire ranks of inferred template counts. Generation probabilities in a later analysis came from a VDJ recombination model fitted to out-of-frame rearrangements, and those results were checked against IGoR. A later analysis scored TCR-TCR, TCR-HLA and TCR-CMV co-occurrence with hypergeometric tests, applying a repertoire-size bias correction to TCR pairs. In a later analysis, false discovery rates were estimated by permuting HLA or CMV assignments 20 times. In a later analysis, co-occurring TCRs were grouped using DBSCAN, with TCRdist sequence similarity added in when clustering inside HLA-allele-positive subsets. Repertoires with fewer than 30,000 or more than 120,000 public chains were left out of co-occurrence clustering, as were five repertoires with anomalous nucleotide sharing. Here the immuneACCESS table is served through TCRdb, limited to in-frame sequences with V and J called. Missing clones are a known gap in these copies; in checked studies unresolved V genes cover under half, and the rest lacks a known reason. Clone size and the V and J calls come from that table; the DNA yielded D and trimming. For this sample there are around 190,000 clones; about 87% appear just once. Under 2% of the sample is in the top ten clones.

Material for sequencing was PBMCs. Here the chain combines TRBV9 and TRBJ1-1, with no confident D gene call. The sequence was collected from a young woman in good health and CMV-seronegative. The nucleotide sequence reads as follows: TGTGCCAGCAGCCCGGCAGCGAGGCGGGACACTGAAGCTTTCTTT. It translates as CASSPAARRDTEAFF.